The present T cell receptor (beta chain) was sequenced within a study of early T cells in non-severe SARS-CoV-2 infection. Attachment of unique molecular identifiers was made to individual cDNA molecules. Via MiXCR, TCRdb re-called the 5' RACE reads, giving one row per CDR3 protein. There are fewer than 65,000 distinct CDR3 sequences in the sample; about 7.7% occur only once, and more than 9% lies in the top ten. Trimming at V came to 2 bases and at J to 14 bases, leaving 6 bases not matched to a gene. CDR3 length: 12 amino acids. Germline assignment: CDR1 SEHNR and CDR2 FQNEAQ (reference sequence). The genes are TRBV7-9 and TRBJ2-1; 7 bases are a match to TRBD1. The sequence derives from an adult who was a healthcare worker with PCR-confirmed SARS-CoV-2 infection or an uninfected control (not recorded which). The sample here was whole blood, taken at baseline. The CDR3 loop reads CASSLPTGSEFF. CDR3 DNA sequence: TGTGCCAGCAGCTTACCGACAGGGTCCGAGTTCTTC. The entire variable domain, with the rest obtained from reference TRBV7-9 and TRBJ2-1, is as follows: DTGVSQNPRHKITKRGQNVTFRCDPISEHNRLYWYRQTLGQGPEFLTYFQNEAQLEKSRLLSDRFSAERPKGSFSTLEIQRTEQGDSAMYLCASSLPTGSEFFGPGTRLTVL.